Below, 13 T cell receptor beta chains from the same sample are listed, as sequenced in a study of blood T cell repertoires in COVID-19. Profiling relied on immunoSEQ multiplex PCR, and the TCRdb table lists in-frame clones only, not all of them. This sample yields roughly 150,000 clones, of which 65% to 85% are seen a single time; about a tenth belongs to the top ten. The sequenced sample consisted of peripheral blood. Receptors were obtained from a man in his 70s with active or convalescent COVID-19.

The V call is TRBV30, the J call TRBJ2-7; 13 nucleotides match TRBD2. J lost 2 bases, V lost 0 bases, and 10 bases had no gene match. Per the germline V gene, CDR1 is GTSNPN and CDR2 is SVGIG (reference sequence). This CDR3 is 18 amino acids long. In nucleotides, the CDR3 is TGTGCCTGGAGTGTACGGCGAGGACTAGCGGGAGAGGCCTACGAGCAGTACTTC. Translated, it gives CAWSVRRGLAGEAYEQYF.

The chain links TRBV24-1 to TRBJ2-1, with 8 positions matching TRBD1. The CDR3 covers 13 residues. The germline V gene has CDR1 KGHDR and CDR2 SFDVKD. Trimming cost V 4 bases and J 7 bases; bases outside gene matches: 2. Here the CDR3 DNA reads TGTGCCACCAGTGACAGGGGGCTGAATGAGCAGTTCTTC. It specifies CATSDRGLNEQFF.

The V call is TRBV3-1 (or the pseudogene TRBV3-2), the J call TRBJ2-5; TRBD2 agrees at 10 bases. Unmatched junction bases numbered 7, after V lost 1 base and J lost 5 bases. Per germline, CDR1 LGHDT and CDR2 YNNKEL (reference sequence). This CDR3 has 16 amino acids. DNA of the CDR3: TGTGCCAGCAGCCAAGGGCAGCGGGGGGGGTGGGAGACCCAGTACTTC. Its translation: CASSQGQRGGWETQYF.

V gene TRBV19 combines with J gene TRBJ2-7, with D maybe TRBD1 (5 bases). The CDR3 length is 15 residues. Deletions cut 3 bases from V and 0 bases from J, with 12 bases between. CDR1 is LNHDA and CDR2 is SQIVND in the germline V gene (reference sequence). DNA for the CDR3: TGTGCCAGTAGTATCAAACAGGCCAGCTCCTACGAGCAGTACTTC. Its protein is CASSIKQASSYEQYF.

CDR3 loop: CATALRGEGRAFF. The CDR3, as DNA: TGTGCCACCGCACTCCGGGGAGAAGGGCGGGCTTTCTTT. The V call is TRBV28, the J call TRBJ1-1; D remains unclear. Germline loops: CDR1 MDHEN, CDR2 SYDVKM. Trimming cost V 10 bases and J 11 bases, with 23 bases left between them. This CDR3 has 13 residues.

The CDR3 nucleotides are TGTGCCAGCAGCTTATTGGGACAGGGCTCGTTGTCTGGAAACACCATATATTTT. It encodes CASSLLGQGSLSGNTIYF. V is TRBV7-6 and J is TRBJ1-3, with 9 positions matching TRBD1. After removal of 2 bases from V and 1 base from J, the junction contained 9 bases not matched to a gene. Germline values: CDR1 SGHVS, CDR2 FNYEAQ. The CDR3 runs 18 residues.

The chain links TRBV7-6 to TRBJ1-5, with a tentative D call TRBD1 (6 bases). CDR1 is SGHVS and CDR2 is FNYEAQ in the germline V gene. The CDR3 runs to 13 residues. The V gene lost 0 bases and the J gene lost 6 bases, with 6 bases spanning the gap. CDR3 in amino acids: CASSLAGAQPQHF. The CDR3 bases are TGTGCCAGCAGCTTAGCGGGGGCTCAGCCCCAGCATTTT.

Turning to this clone: The junction does not match germline at one end; this may be a read error. The genes are TRBV12-3 or TRBV12-4 and TRBJ2-7; D remains unclear. This CDR3 is built from 12 residues. The CDR3 reads CASSLSSHEQYF. CDR3 coding DNA: TGTGCCAGCAGTTTAAGCTCCCACGAGCAGTACTTC.

V and J are TRBV27 and TRBJ1-4; D might be TRBD1 (6 bases). V was clipped by 5 bases and J by 7 bases, with 14 bases between them. The CDR3 is made up of 14 amino acids. Looked up from germline, CDR1 is MNHEY and CDR2 is SMNVEV (reference sequence). Written as DNA, the CDR3 is TGTGCCAGCAGTAGCAGGGGATACGCTGAAAAACTGTTTTTT. It is translated as CASSSRGYAEKLFF.

This rearrangement joins TRBV6-6 to TRBJ2-1, with 8 bases aligning to TRBD2. This CDR3 region has 18 residues. V shed 5 bases and J 4 bases; nucleotides not matched to a gene: 16. The germline CDR1 and CDR2 sequences are MNHNY and SVGAGI (reference sequence). The CDR3 coding sequence is TGTGCCAGCAGTAGATCCGGGACTAGTGCGGGTCTTTACAATGAGCAGTTCTTC. Residues: CASSRSGTSAGLYNEQFF.

V and J are TRBV19 and TRBJ2-6, with 7 bases fitting TRBD2. The germline V gene has CDR1 LNHDA and CDR2 SQIVND (reference sequence). Losses at the gene ends were 3 bases for V and 2 bases for J; bases not matched to a gene: 1. The CDR3 is 15 amino acids. CDR3 sequence reads: CASSIRGAGANVLTF. DNA of the CDR3: TGTGCCAGTAGTATTCGGGGGGCTGGGGCCAACGTCCTGACTTTC.

This clone appeared a single time. The chain joins TRBV7-2 to TRBJ1-3, with D unclear. Germline V gives CDR1 SGHTA, CDR2 FQGNSA. Between the trimmed V and J ends, which lost 2 bases and 0 bases, there was a span of 8 bases. This CDR3 comprises 15 residues. CDR3 nucleotide sequence: TGTGCCAGCAGCTTAAATTCCGGCTCTGGAAACACCATATATTTT. It yields the protein CASSLNSGSGNTIYF.

This chain uses TRBV10-3 with TRBJ1-5, with D unclear. The length of the CDR3 is 15 residues. The germline V gene has CDR1 ENHRY and CDR2 SYGVKD. V lost 0 bases and J lost 5, with 11 bases in between. The CDR3 loop is CAISESWQPDQPQHF. The CDR3 region has the DNA TGTGCCATCAGTGAGTCGTGGCAACCAGATCAGCCCCAGCATTTT.